These 32 T cell receptor beta chains were sequenced from one sample in a study of blood T cell repertoires in COVID-19. Generated by immunoSEQ multiplex PCR, the TCRdb table keeps only in-frame clones and is missing some. The profile covers 150,000 to 200,000 clones, with 70% to 80% appearing a single time and roughly 13% taken by the ten largest. The sequenced material came from peripheral blood. All receptors come from a man aged 45-65 years who had recovered from COVID-19.

V is TRBV15 and J is TRBJ2-7; maybe TRBD1 (8 bases). The germline V gene has CDR1 LNHNV and CDR2 YYDKDF (reference sequence). The CDR3 is made up of 16 amino acids. V lost 4 bases and J lost 2, with 18 bases in between. The CDR3 DNA reads TGTGCCACCAGCACACTCGGGGGGACAGGAACCTACGAGCAGTACTTC. Translated: CATSTLGGTGTYEQYF.

This chain joins TRBV13 and TRBJ2-5; 7 nucleotides line up with TRBD1. The CDR3 length is 15 residues. V shed 5 bases and J 5 bases; nucleotides not matched to a gene: 11. Germline assignment: CDR1 PRHDT and CDR2 FYEKMQ (reference sequence). CDR3 sequence (DNA): TGTGCCAGCAGCCCCCCGTACGGGACAGCTGAGACCCAGTACTTC. Translating it yields CASSPPYGTAETQYF.

The sample holds a few counts of this clone. This chain uses TRBV19 with TRBJ2-1, with D possibly called TRBD1 or TRBD2 (10 bases each). CDR1 is LNHDA, CDR2 SQIVND, per germline (reference sequence). Deletions cut 5 bases from V and 9 bases from J, with 32 bases between. The CDR3 is 19 amino acids. DNA for the CDR3: TGTGCCAGTAGTCCACGGACAGGGGGTGGTAGCGGGAGGCGTGTTGAGCAGTTCTTC. It is translated as CASSPRTGGGSGRRVEQFF.

V usage is TRBV11-3 and J usage is TRBJ2-2; TRBD2 agrees at 7 bases. CDR3 length: 16 amino acids. CDR1 and CDR2 from the germline V gene are SGHNT and YENEEA. J lost 6 bases, V lost 0 bases, and 7 bases had no gene match. CDR3 coding DNA: TGTGCCAGCAGCTTAGATGGGGGAGGGCCGGCCGGGGAGCTGTTTTTT. This gives the protein CASSLDGGGPAGELFF. Filled out from reference TRBV11-3 and TRBJ2-2, the complete variable domain reads EAGVVQSPRYKIIEKKQPVAFWCNPISGHNTLYWYLQNLGQGPELLIRYENEEAVDDSQLPKDRFSAERLKGVDSTLKIQPAELGDSAVYLCASSLDGGGPAGELFFGEGSRLTVL.

The V and J genes are TRBV6-1 and TRBJ1-2; TRBD1 might be the D (6 bases). The CDR3 has 13 residues. V shed 1 base and J shed 6 bases, with 9 bases lying between them. CDR1 is MNHNS, CDR2 SASEGT, per germline. The CDR3 protein is CASSEGEGDGYTF. In DNA, the CDR3 is TGTGCCAGCAGTGAAGGGGAGGGGGATGGCTACACCTTC.

V gene TRBV14 combines with J gene TRBJ2-2; TRBD2 aligns across 8 bases. Germline loops: CDR1 SGHDN, CDR2 FVKESK. Trimming took 8 bases from V and 3 from J; bases not matched to a gene: 8. The CDR3 runs 15 residues. Written as DNA, the CDR3 is TGTGCCAGCTCCCGATTAGCGGGACACACCGGGGAGCTGTTTTTT. Its protein is CASSRLAGHTGELFF.

This chain uses TRBV5-6 with TRBJ1-2; no reliable D call. The CDR3 is 12 residues long. The V and J ends lost 1 base and 7 bases respectively, with 8 bases between them. The germline CDR1 and CDR2 sequences are SGHDT and YYEEEE. In nucleotides, the CDR3 is TGTGCCAGCAGCTTGATAGTTGGTGGCTACACCTTC. As protein: CASSLIVGGYTF.

The rearrangement links TRBV11-2 to TRBJ2-1; possibly TRBD2 for D (7 bases). Trimming removed 5 bases at V and 7 bases at J, with 15 bases between. CDR3 length: 14 amino acids. Germline lookup yields CDR1 SGHAT and CDR2 FQNNGV. As DNA, the CDR3 is TGTGCCAGCAGCCAGGGGAGGGAGTTAAATGAGCAGTTCTTC. This translates into CASSQGRELNEQFF.

The chain employs TRBV20-1 and TRBJ2-3; possible D gene TRBD2, 6 bases. The CDR3 extends over 13 amino acids. Germline CDR1 DFQATT, CDR2 SNEGSKA (reference sequence). V lost 3 bases and J 1 base, leaving 8 bases between the germline ends. CDR3 nucleotides: TGCAGTGCTAGTGCTAGCGGCACAGATACGCAGTATTTT. Translated: CSASASGTDTQYF.

The chain has TRBV13 and TRBJ2-2; TRBD2 matches 8 bases. The CDR3 has 14 residues. V dropped 5 bases and J dropped 7; count of bases not matched to a gene: 6. The germline V gene has CDR1 PRHDT and CDR2 FYEKMQ (reference sequence). CDR3 DNA: TGTGCCAGCAGCCTTCTAGCGGGCGGCGGGGAGCTGTTTTTT. Encoded protein: CASSLLAGGGELFF.

The genes are TRBV30 and TRBJ1-4; 8 nucleotides agree with TRBD1. The ends lost 0 bases at V and 5 bases at J; junction bases unmatched: 2. The germline V gene encodes CDR1 GTSNPN and CDR2 SVGIG (reference sequence). The CDR3 has 14 amino acids. The CDR3 reads CAWSVGQVNEKLFF. DNA for the CDR3: TGTGCCTGGAGTGTGGGACAGGTGAATGAAAAACTGTTTTTT.

V usage is TRBV1 and J usage is TRBJ1-5; TRBD1, the table's D call, was not compared with the DNA. TRBV1 is designated a pseudogene. This CDR3 is built from 17 residues. CDR3 region: CTSSQVASGVNNQPQHF. The CDR3, as DNA: TGCACCAGCAGCCAAGTGGCCTCAGGGGTCAACAATCAGCCCCAGCATTTT.

The gene calls are TRBV18 and TRBJ1-6; TRBD1 is a possible D gene (5 bases). CDR3 length equals 16 residues. Per the germline V gene, CDR1 is KGHSH and CDR2 is LQKENI. V lost 6 bases to trimming and J lost 5 bases, with 17 bases between them. CDR3 bases: TGTGCCAGCTCCCAACAGGAGAGTCGAAATAATTCACCCCTCCACTTT. Protein product: CASSQQESRNNSPLHF.

This rearrangement joins TRBV5-4 to TRBJ2-7, with D perhaps TRBD2 (5 bases). Germline CDR1 SGHNT, CDR2 YYREEE (reference sequence). The CDR3 is made up of 16 amino acids. Trimming pared 0 bases from V and 3 bases from J, leaving 16 bases between. CDR3 nucleotides: TGTGCCAGCAGCTTGGATGGAGGTGGCAGAAGCTACGAGCAGTACTTC. It codes for CASSLDGGGRSYEQYF.

The chain has TRBV5-1 and TRBJ2-7; the match to TRBD1 covers 10 bases. With 3 bases clipped from V and 2 bases from J, the junction kept 2 bases outside the gene matches. This CDR3 comprises 14 residues. Germline CDR1 is SGHRS and CDR2 is YFSETQ. The CDR3 sequence is CASSSGTGAYEQYF. CDR3 nucleotide sequence: TGCGCCAGCAGCTCCGGGACAGGGGCCTACGAGCAGTACTTC. Combining the CDR3 with reference TRBV5-1 and TRBJ2-7 gives the whole variable domain KAGVTQTPRYLIKTRGQQVTLSCSPISGHRSVSWYQQTPGQGLQFLFEYFSETQRNKGNFPGRFSGRQFSNSRSEMNVSTLELGDSALYLCASSSGTGAYEQYFGPGTRLTVT.

The V gene is TRBV28, the J gene TRBJ1-2; 7 positions match TRBD1. V lost 6 bases to trimming and J lost 4 bases; unmatched junction nucleotides: 5. CDR3 length: 13 amino acids. The germline CDR1 and CDR2 sequences are MDHEN and SYDVKM. The CDR3 protein is CASRKGTVYGYTF. DNA of the CDR3: TGTGCCAGCAGAAAAGGGACAGTCTATGGCTACACCTTC.

The chain combines TRBV5-1 with TRBJ1-1; D is unclear. V was pared by 0 bases and J by 1 base, with 10 bases between. Germline CDR1 SGHRS, CDR2 YFSETQ. This CDR3 region has 15 residues. CDR3: CASSLAFGQNTEAFF. CDR3 bases: TGCGCCAGCAGCTTGGCCTTTGGGCAGAACACTGAAGCTTTCTTT.

As DNA, the CDR3 is TGTGCCAGCAGCAAAGGGGACACTTCCACCACCGGGGAGCTGTTTTTT. Protein sequence: CASSKGDTSTTGELFF. The chain combines TRBV5-8 with TRBJ2-2, with D tentatively TRBD1 (6 bases). V was shortened by 4 bases and J by 4 bases, with 17 bases between the two germline ends. The germline V gene has CDR1 SGHTS and CDR2 YDEGEE. This CDR3 region has 16 residues.

The V call is TRBV7-8, the J call TRBJ2-1; D is unclear. The CDR3 totals 12 residues. V lost 4 bases and J lost 4, with 5 bases in between. The germline gives CDR1 SGHVS, CDR2 FQNEAQ. In DNA form, the CDR3 reads TGTGCCAGCAGCTCTCTTTACAATGAGCAGTTCTTC. It encodes CASSSLYNEQFF.

V gene TRBV3-1 (or the pseudogene TRBV3-2) combines with J gene TRBJ2-3; 7 bases fit TRBD2. The CDR3 is made up of 16 amino acids. Germline CDR1 LGHDT, CDR2 YNNKEL (reference sequence). With 5 bases clipped from V and 3 bases from J, the junction kept 11 bases outside the gene matches. The CDR3 region has the DNA TGTGCCAGCAGCAAGACTAGCCATCCGAGGACAGATACGCAGTATTTT. Encoded protein: CASSKTSHPRTDTQYF.

Notes on this clone: The junction does not match germline at one end; this may be a read error. The chain has TRBV5-1 and TRBJ2-2, with 10 bases that match TRBD2. CDR3 length: 17 residues. CDR1 is SGHRS and CDR2 is YFSETQ in the germline V gene. This CDR3 is CASSLAPTSGKDGGLFF. CDR3 bases: TGCGCCAGCAGCTTGGCCCCAACTAGCGGGAAGGACGGGGGGCTGTTTTTT.

The chain has TRBV11-2 and TRBJ2-1, with a possible D match to TRBD1 (6 bases). Deletions cut 5 bases from V and 6 bases from J, with 14 bases between. Per the germline V gene, CDR1 is SGHAT and CDR2 is FQNNGV. CDR3 size: 14 residues. This chain's CDR3 is CASSLGQPGNEQFF. The DNA for the CDR3 is TGTGCCAGCAGCCTTGGACAGCCCGGCAATGAGCAGTTCTTC.

The V and J genes are TRBV27 and TRBJ2-7; D perhaps matches TRBD2 (5 bases). The germline CDR1 and CDR2 sequences are MNHEY and SMNVEV (reference sequence). V lost 2 bases and J lost 3, with 11 bases in between. This CDR3 region has 14 residues. The CDR3 is CASSLGGQLYEQYF. For the CDR3, the DNA is TGTGCCAGCAGTTTAGGCGGGCAGCTCTACGAGCAGTACTTC.

V gene TRBV10-2 combines with J gene TRBJ2-5, with D tentatively TRBD2 (5 bases). The CDR3 totals 13 residues. Germline CDR1 and CDR2: WSHSY and SAAADI. The V end lost 0 bases, the J end lost 7 bases, and 9 bases lay between the germline ends. CDR3 sequence reads: CASSESSGVTQYF. The CDR3 DNA sequence: TGCGCCAGCAGTGAGTCCTCCGGGGTGACCCAGTACTTC.

This chain uses TRBV19 with TRBJ1-1; D is undetermined. CDR1 is LNHDA, CDR2 SQIVND, per germline (reference sequence). This CDR3 has 15 amino acids. V was clipped by 1 base and J by 0 bases, with 9 bases between them. CDR3 region: CASSIVSKMNTEAFF. DNA for the CDR3: TGTGCCAGTAGTATAGTGAGCAAGATGAACACTGAAGCTTTCTTT.

This rearrangement joins TRBV7-8 to TRBJ2-2, with D possibly matching TRBD1 (6 bases). Germline CDR1 is SGHVS and CDR2 is FQNEAQ. The CDR3 contains 15 residues. V lost 2 bases and J 2 bases, leaving 9 bases between the germline ends. In DNA form, the CDR3 reads TGTGCCAGCAGCTTACTAGGGGGTAACACCGGGGAGCTGTTTTTT. It specifies CASSLLGGNTGELFF.

This clone has a handful of counts. The chain couples TRBV20-1 to TRBJ1-1; 7 bases line up with TRBD1. This CDR3 has 11 amino acids. CDR1 DFQATT and CDR2 SNEGSKA come from the germline V gene (reference sequence). With 4 bases clipped from V and 8 bases from J, the junction kept 4 bases outside the gene matches. CDR3 bases: TGCAGTGCTATAAGGACAGGCGAAGCTTTCTTT. It codes for CSAIRTGEAFF.

This chain joins TRBV6-1 and TRBJ2-3, with 12 nucleotides matching TRBD2. The CDR3 spans 19 residues. J was trimmed by 4 bases and V by 4 bases; bases with no gene match: 15. Germline V gene sequence: CDR1 MNHNS, CDR2 SASEGT. The CDR3 region is CASSGPSGRAVTGPDTQYF. The CDR3 nucleotides are TGTGCCAGCAGTGGTCCTAGCGGGAGGGCCGTGACGGGGCCAGATACGCAGTATTTT.

Many counts were recorded for this clone. The chain combines TRBV30 with TRBJ1-5, with 7 positions matching TRBD1. The germline V gene encodes CDR1 GTSNPN and CDR2 SVGIG (reference sequence). The V gene end was trimmed by 5 bases and the J gene end by 1 base; junction bases not matched to a gene: 2. The CDR3 covers 13 residues. This CDR3 is CAWATGSNQPQHF. CDR3 in DNA: TGTGCCTGGGCGACAGGGAGCAATCAGCCCCAGCATTTT. The full variable domain, its missing parts supplied by reference TRBV30 and TRBJ1-5, is SQTIHQWPATLVQPVGSPLSLECTVEGTSNPNLYWYRQAAGRGLQLLFYSVGIGQISSEVPQNLSASRPQDRQFILSSKKLLLSDSGFYLCAWATGSNQPQHFGDGTRLSIL.

The V and J genes are TRBV6-1 and TRBJ1-2; D gene unclear. Germline CDR1 reads MNHNS; CDR2 reads SASEGT. The CDR3 covers 11 residues. V lost 3 bases and J 8 bases, leaving 7 bases between the germline ends. The CDR3 bases are TGTGCCAGCAGTGACAATCGGGGCTACACCTTC. Its protein is CASSDNRGYTF.

The rearrangement joins TRBV6-5 to TRBJ1-1; D may be TRBD1 (6 bases). CDR1 and CDR2 from the germline V gene are MNHEY and SVGAGI. The V gene lost 6 bases and the J gene lost 11 bases, with 13 bases spanning the gap. CDR3 length equals 11 residues. The CDR3 is CASSQGYGAFF. The CDR3 DNA reads TGTGCCAGCAGCCAGGGGTACGGGGCTTTCTTT.

The J gene is TRBJ2-5, the V gene TRBV30, with TRBD2 identical over 13 bases. V was clipped by 1 base and J by 2 bases; unmatched bases: 22. The CDR3 covers 22 residues. Germline V gene sequence: CDR1 GTSNPN, CDR2 SVGIG (reference sequence). CDR3 sequence: CAWSGPGALAGGPPVGQETQYF. In DNA form, the CDR3 reads TGTGCCTGGAGTGGTCCGGGCGCACTAGCGGGAGGGCCCCCGGTTGGGCAAGAGACCCAGTACTTC.